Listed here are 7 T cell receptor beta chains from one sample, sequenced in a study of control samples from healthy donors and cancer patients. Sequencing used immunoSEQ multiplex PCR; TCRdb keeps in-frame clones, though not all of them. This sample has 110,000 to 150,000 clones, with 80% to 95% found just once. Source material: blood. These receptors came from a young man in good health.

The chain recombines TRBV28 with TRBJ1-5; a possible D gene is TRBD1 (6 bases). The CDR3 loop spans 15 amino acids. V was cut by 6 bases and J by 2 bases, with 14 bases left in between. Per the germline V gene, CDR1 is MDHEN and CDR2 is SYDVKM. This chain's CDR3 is CASRPTGLGNQPQHF. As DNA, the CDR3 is TGTGCCAGCAGACCCACAGGGCTGGGCAATCAGCCCCAGCATTTT.

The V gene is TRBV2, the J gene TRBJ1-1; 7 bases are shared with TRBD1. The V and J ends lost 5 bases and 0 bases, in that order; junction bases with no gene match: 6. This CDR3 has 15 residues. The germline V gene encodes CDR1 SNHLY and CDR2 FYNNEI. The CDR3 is CASSRDSGMNTEAFF. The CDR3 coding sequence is TGTGCCAGCAGTAGGGACAGTGGCATGAACACTGAAGCTTTCTTT.

CDR3 DNA: TGTGCCAGCAGTAACAGGGAATTCGGCACTGAAGCTTTCTTT. This sequence encodes CASSNREFGTEAFF. This chain uses TRBV6-5 with TRBJ1-1, with D possibly being TRBD1 (6 bases). The CDR3 is 14 amino acids. The V end lost 5 bases, the J end lost 4 bases, and 14 bases lay between the germline ends. The germline V gene has CDR1 MNHEY and CDR2 SVGAGI.

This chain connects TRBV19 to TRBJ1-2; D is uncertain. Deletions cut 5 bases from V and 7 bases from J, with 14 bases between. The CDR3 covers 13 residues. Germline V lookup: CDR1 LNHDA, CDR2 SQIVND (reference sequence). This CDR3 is CASSLGQLRGYTF. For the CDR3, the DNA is TGTGCCAGTAGTTTGGGCCAGCTTCGTGGCTACACCTTC.

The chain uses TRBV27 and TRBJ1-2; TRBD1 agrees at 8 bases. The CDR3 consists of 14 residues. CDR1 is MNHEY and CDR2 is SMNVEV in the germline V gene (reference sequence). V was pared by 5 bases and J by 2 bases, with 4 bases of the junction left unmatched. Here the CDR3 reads CASSRDRLNYGYTF. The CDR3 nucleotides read TGTGCCAGCAGTAGGGACAGGCTAAACTATGGCTACACCTTC.

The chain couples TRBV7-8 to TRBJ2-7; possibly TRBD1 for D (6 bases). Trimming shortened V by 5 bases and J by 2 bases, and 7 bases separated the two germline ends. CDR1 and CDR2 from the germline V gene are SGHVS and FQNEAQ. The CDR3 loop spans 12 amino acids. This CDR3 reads CASSPGAYEQYF. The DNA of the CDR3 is TGTGCCAGCAGCCCAGGGGCCTACGAGCAGTACTTC.

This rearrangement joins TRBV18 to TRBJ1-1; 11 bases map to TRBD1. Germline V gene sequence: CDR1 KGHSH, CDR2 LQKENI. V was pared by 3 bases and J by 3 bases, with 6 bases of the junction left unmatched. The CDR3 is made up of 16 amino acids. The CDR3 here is CASSPKDRGLYTEAFF. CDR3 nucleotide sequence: TGTGCCAGCTCACCGAAGGACAGGGGGCTCTACACTGAAGCTTTCTTT.